The 8 T cell receptor beta chains below were found in one sample sequenced in a study of shared clonotypes between healthy human individuals. Profiling relied on immunoSEQ multiplex PCR, and the TCRdb table lists in-frame clones only, not all of them. The table has about 520,000 clones, about 78% seen once; the top ten hold around 12%. Sequenced input: PBMCs. The origin of the receptors is a woman aged 40-49 years in good health. Some clones in this sample may be carry-over from other donors' samples.

As regards this clone: Other nucleotide sequences from this sample produce the same CDR3. The chain uses TRBV7-9 and TRBJ1-6; 11 positions agree with TRBD1. V lost 5 bases and J lost 8; bases outside the gene matches: 5. CDR3 length: 15 residues. CDR1 is SEHNR and CDR2 is FQNEAQ in the germline V gene (reference sequence). The DNA of the CDR3 is TGTGCCAGCAGCCCGGGACAGGGGGATTATTCACCCCTCCACTTT. Translated, it gives CASSPGQGDYSPLHF.

This chain uses TRBV2 with TRBJ2-7; D might be TRBD2 (6 bases). Trimming shortened V by 4 bases and J by 2 bases, and 15 bases separated the two germline ends. CDR1 SNHLY and CDR2 FYNNEI come from the germline V gene. The CDR3 is 15 amino acids. The CDR3 nucleotides are TGTGCCAGCAGTGTAGGGCGGGATGCCCCCTACGAGCAGTACTTC. It specifies CASSVGRDAPYEQYF.

The chain carries TRBV7-6 and TRBJ2-5, with 8 positions matching TRBD1. CDR3 length: 13 amino acids. Germline V gene data show CDR1 as SGHVS and CDR2 as FNYEAQ. With 5 bases clipped from V and 3 bases from J, the junction kept 2 bases outside the gene matches. CDR3: CASSAGQEETQYF. The CDR3 nucleotides are TGTGCCAGCAGCGCGGGACAGGAAGAGACCCAGTACTTC.

This clone appeared a single time. The rearrangement joins TRBV7-7 to TRBJ2-3, with TRBD2 as a possible D gene (6 bases). Trimming stripped 1 base from V and 6 bases from J, with 14 bases between. The germline V gene has CDR1 SSHAT and CDR2 FNYEAQ (reference sequence). This CDR3 region has 15 residues. CDR3 in amino acids: CASSLDGSPGDTQYF. The CDR3 bases are TGTGCCAGCAGCTTAGACGGGAGCCCCGGCGATACGCAGTATTTT.

This clone occurred a few times. A much larger clone lies a single base off, so this may be a read error. This chain links TRBV4-2 with TRBJ1-1; D unclear. V lost 6 bases and J 1 base, leaving 3 bases between the germline ends. This CDR3 has 11 residues. The germline CDR1 and CDR2 sequences are LGHNA and YNFKEQ. The CDR3: CASSENTEAFF. In DNA form, the CDR3 reads TGTGCCAGCAGTGAGAACACTGAAGCTTTCTTT.

The rearrangement uses TRBV28 and TRBJ2-7, with D perhaps being TRBD1 or TRBD2 (5 bases each). The CDR3 is made up of 17 amino acids. Trimming removed 2 bases at V and 7 bases at J, with 24 bases between. Germline-derived CDR1 and CDR2 are MDHEN and SYDVKM. CDR3 DNA sequence: TGTGCCAGCAGTTTAGGTGGGGCTAGCCCGCTGGGAGTGGAGCAGTACTTC. Translating gives CASSLGGASPLGVEQYF.

The chain employs TRBV7-3 and TRBJ2-7; D call uncertain. Germline-derived CDR1 and CDR2 are SGHTA and FQGTGA. The CDR3 consists of 16 residues. V lost 1 base to trimming and J lost 4 bases, with 17 bases between them. The CDR3 sequence: CASSLISGGPFYEQYF. The CDR3 region has the DNA TGTGCCAGCAGCTTAATTTCGGGCGGCCCTTTTTACGAGCAGTACTTC.

The chain has TRBV19 and TRBJ2-7; D gene unclear. The CDR3 loop spans 14 amino acids. V was clipped by 5 bases and J by 1 base, with 12 bases between them. CDR1 and CDR2 (germline): LNHDA, SQIVND (reference sequence). The CDR3 nucleotides are TGTGCCAGTAGTTCCCCTCGGTCTTCCTACGAGCAGTACTTC. As protein: CASSSPRSSYEQYF.